This T cell receptor beta chain comes out of a study of cytomegalovirus exposure and HLA in healthy donors (dated 2017 in TCRdb). Notes on the research overall: According to an earlier analysis of several hundred of the donors, about 179 million T cells yielded 100 million or so unique TCR beta sequences and 276 Gb of sequence data. Roughly 300 gigabases of sequencing data and 78 million or so unique TCR sequences were included in an early release covering about 620 HLA-typed donors. The genetic ancestry cluster associated with self-reported Caucasian donors included 81% of the 300 to 400 genotyped donors. The study aimed to test whether signatures of past pathogen exposure could be identified by cataloging public T cell receptors. The study used immunosequencing to profile the T cell repertoires of hundreds of subjects and linked those repertoires to cytomegalovirus serostatus. In addition to the first cohort of roughly 700 subjects, a separate validation cohort of approximately 130 different subjects was used. The study combined high-throughput TCR immunosequencing, statistical association of individual TCRs with disease status, and machine learning to predict cytomegalovirus infection status. A later analysis re-examined previously published TCR beta repertoires from about 670 donors and added high-resolution HLA genotyping to investigate patterns of TCR occurrence. In the later analysis, no new phenotypic data were used to find candidate immune exposures; instead, reliance was placed on TCR beta sequences and their occurrence across donors. An earlier analysis of fewer than 750 of the donors used high-throughput TCR beta sequencing to judge whether each TCR beta V gene segment behaved as functional or pseudogenic. Donor age, sex, ethnicity and CMV serostatus were collected together with the repertoire data. Genome-wide SNP genotypes for about 60% of the roughly 670 donors were used in a later genetic analysis, which treated that subset as a discovery cohort. All discovery cohort repertoires had been generated on a single sequencing platform. HLA typing included class I and class II loci at four-digit resolution. Typing coverage varied by locus: roughly 620-630 donors for A, B, C, DRB1 and DQB1; roughly 500 for DQA1; more than 600 for DPA1; 400 to 480 for DPB1. Because of strong linkage in the cohort, a handful of DR-DQ haplotypes were treated as single units for association and clustering. Across around 400 genotyped donors of the cohort, an average of roughly 250,000 unique TCR beta nucleotide sequences per donor were sequenced, and about a sixth of those sequences were non-productive. Study-level results and caveats: Because HLA typing was missing for some donors at each locus, association tests included only the typed subset. A cluster of highly shared sequence variants was judged likely to be a technical artifact of the sequencing pipeline. In an earlier analysis of 450 to 750 of the donors, most TCR beta V segments appeared in productive rearrangements about 90% or about 30% of the time, broadly matching IMGT annotations. Most TCR sequences were seen in very few donors, while some public TCRs were found in many individuals. A later genetic analysis associated a missense DCLRE1C variant with V-gene and J-gene trimming of TCR beta chains, and an independent cohort replicated the association. Presence/absence analyses assumed roughly uniform sequencing depth across donors, an assumption that may not hold. The only immune exposure information available for the cohort was CMV serostatus. In a later analysis, the rate of TCR association differed among HLA loci, with DRB1 alleles having the most associated TCRs and HLA-C alleles having the fewest. In a later genetic analysis, fewer N-insertions in productive TCRs were reported among donors in an Asian-associated ancestry cluster than the roughly 710-donor mean. It was suggested by the authors that the approach could potentially be generalized to other disease states and immunological phenotypes. The study listed 150 to 200 TCR beta chains as associated with cytomegalovirus. Most CMV-associated TCR beta chains appeared to be HLA-restricted in a later analysis, and the HLA associations seemed to be driven largely by CMV exposure. The 87-base-pair reads could not distinguish some IMGT-functional V segments, including TRBV6-2 and TRBV6-3, so those segments were excluded. The earlier analysis of 587 of the donors excluded approximately 15 rarely observed V segments, including chromosome 9 orphons, because counts were too low. In vitro tests confirmed that a few of the cytomegalovirus-associated TCR beta chains recognize cytomegalovirus antigens. Several of the top co-occurrence clusters appeared to be linked to parvovirus B19, influenza, CMV and Epstein-Barr virus, according to a later analysis. The classifier was reported to diagnose cytomegalovirus status with high specificity and sensitivity in both the original cohort and the validation cohort. The cohort was sequenced for TCR beta chains only, and without alpha or paired-chain data the features that could be detected were limited. A further reported finding was that TCR beta sequences accurately predicted the HLA-A and HLA-B alleles for most subjects in the first cohort. Linkage disequilibrium might explain the correlated functional status among segregating V segments, but an unknown experimental factor could not be ruled out. In a later analysis, around 17,000 TCR beta sequences were associated with specific HLA alleles at a false discovery rate of 0.05. When HLA alleles, especially DR and DQ, strongly co-occurred, attributing TCR associations to individual alleles was difficult. In a later analysis, HLA-associated TCR beta chains showed more clonal expansion and lower generation probabilities than non-associated chains that were equally common.

The cohort consisted of hundreds of healthy bone marrow donors. At the time of sampling, all cohort members were nominally healthy, though unrecorded immune exposures were likely present. The donor tested CMV seropositive and was one of the 289 seropositive cohort members. A peripheral blood sample was provided by each donor, and peripheral blood mononuclear cells were used for TCR beta sequencing. The Qiagen DNeasy Blood Extraction Kit was used to extract genomic DNA from the blood cell samples. Notes on this clone: The specificity of this receptor is unknown. There are no base qualities to consult, and no much larger clone falls within one base.

The library relied on the immunoSEQ multiplex PCR assay. For the multiplex PCR, a mixture combining 60 forward primers for TCR Vbeta segments and 13 reverse primers for TCR Jbeta segments was used. A multiplex PCR assay on genomic DNA amplified the CDR3 region of rearranged TCR beta genes. Amplified TCR beta libraries were sequenced as 87-base-pair reads on the Illumina HiSeq System. The authors' pipeline ran thus. A later analysis counted about 80 million unique TCR beta chains across the 550 to 800 repertoires, and roughly 10 million of these chains were shared by at least two donors. Raw reads were error-corrected and collapsed into unique sequences by a nearest-neighbor algorithm in which closely related sequences were merged to remove PCR and sequencing errors. V, D and J gene segments were assigned by aligning CDR3 sequences to IMGT reference sequences. Each retained sequence needed at least a six-nucleotide match to both a V gene segment and a J gene segment. A rearrangement counted as productive if the CDR3 had no stop codons and remained in frame with V and J, and every other rearrangement counted as non-productive. Following IMGT convention, CDR3 was defined as the stretch from the second conserved V-encoded cysteine up to the conserved J-encoded phenylalanine. Sequences without an unambiguous match to a single V gene segment were excluded from the earlier analysis of over 500 of the donors. In an earlier analysis of a few hundred of the donors, V segments were called functional above 56.7% productive rearrangements and were called segregating when the between-donor standard deviation exceeded 5%. A statistical classification framework was developed to diagnose cytomegalovirus status using the catalog of TCR beta chain sequences. A later analysis assigned V and J genes by comparing TCR nucleotide sequences with IMGT/GENE-DB human TR gene sequences. A later analysis assigned CDR3 sequences and most-parsimonious VDJ recombination scenarios with the TCRdist pipeline. A later analysis defined each TCR beta chain by its CDR3 amino acid sequence plus V-gene family, and excluded reads lacking a unique V-gene family. To address suspected cross-contamination and a sequencing artifact, a later analysis removed 450 to 700 highly shared, low-generation-probability nucleotide sequences. A later analysis calculated a clonal expansion index for each public chain from normalized within-repertoire ranks of inferred template counts. A later analysis computed generation probabilities with a VDJ recombination model fitted to out-of-frame rearrangements, and checked the results against IGoR. Hypergeometric tests were used in a later analysis to score TCR-TCR, TCR-HLA and TCR-CMV co-occurrence, with a repertoire-size bias correction applied to the TCR pairs. False discovery rates were estimated in a later analysis by permuting HLA or CMV assignments 20 times. A later analysis grouped co-occurring TCRs with DBSCAN, adding TCRdist sequence similarity when clustering within HLA-allele-positive subsets. Repertoires with fewer than 30,000 or more than 120,000 public chains were left out of co-occurrence clustering, as were a few repertoires with anomalous nucleotide sharing. TCRdb mirrors the immuneACCESS table, restricted to in-frame sequences. Some clones are absent from its copies; in checked studies, under half trace to an unresolved V gene, and the reason for the others is unknown. The DNA was the basis for D and trimming; V, J and clone size are from that table. In all, the sample holds fewer than 250,000 clones, and just under 75% of those were seen once. The top ten constitute 4% to 5% of the sample.

Inclusive of the bounding cysteine and phenylalanine, the CDR3 is 16 residues long. Only the CDR3 region is kept as DNA, spanning 48 bases read in frame from base 1. V trim: 2 bases; J trim: 1 base; unmatched bases: 7. CDR1 and CDR2 (SGHNT, YYREEE) derive from the germline V gene (reference sequence). The sequenced material came from PBMCs. The origin of this receptor is a man aged 30 to 45 in good health and CMV-seropositive. The chain couples TRBV5-4 to TRBJ1-2; the central 8 bases match TRBD1. The bases are TGTGCCAGCAGCTTACAGGGGGGATCTTATAACTATGGCTACACCTTC. The resulting protein is CASSLQGGSYNYGYTF. Outside the CDR3, residues come from the reference TRBV5-4 and TRBJ1-2 proteins, so the full variable domain is: ETGVTQSPTHLIKTRGQQVTLRCSSQSGHNTVSWYQQALGQGPQFIFQYYREEENGRGNFPPRFSGLQFPNYSSELNVNALELDDSALYLCASSLQGGSYNYGYTFGSGTRLTVV.